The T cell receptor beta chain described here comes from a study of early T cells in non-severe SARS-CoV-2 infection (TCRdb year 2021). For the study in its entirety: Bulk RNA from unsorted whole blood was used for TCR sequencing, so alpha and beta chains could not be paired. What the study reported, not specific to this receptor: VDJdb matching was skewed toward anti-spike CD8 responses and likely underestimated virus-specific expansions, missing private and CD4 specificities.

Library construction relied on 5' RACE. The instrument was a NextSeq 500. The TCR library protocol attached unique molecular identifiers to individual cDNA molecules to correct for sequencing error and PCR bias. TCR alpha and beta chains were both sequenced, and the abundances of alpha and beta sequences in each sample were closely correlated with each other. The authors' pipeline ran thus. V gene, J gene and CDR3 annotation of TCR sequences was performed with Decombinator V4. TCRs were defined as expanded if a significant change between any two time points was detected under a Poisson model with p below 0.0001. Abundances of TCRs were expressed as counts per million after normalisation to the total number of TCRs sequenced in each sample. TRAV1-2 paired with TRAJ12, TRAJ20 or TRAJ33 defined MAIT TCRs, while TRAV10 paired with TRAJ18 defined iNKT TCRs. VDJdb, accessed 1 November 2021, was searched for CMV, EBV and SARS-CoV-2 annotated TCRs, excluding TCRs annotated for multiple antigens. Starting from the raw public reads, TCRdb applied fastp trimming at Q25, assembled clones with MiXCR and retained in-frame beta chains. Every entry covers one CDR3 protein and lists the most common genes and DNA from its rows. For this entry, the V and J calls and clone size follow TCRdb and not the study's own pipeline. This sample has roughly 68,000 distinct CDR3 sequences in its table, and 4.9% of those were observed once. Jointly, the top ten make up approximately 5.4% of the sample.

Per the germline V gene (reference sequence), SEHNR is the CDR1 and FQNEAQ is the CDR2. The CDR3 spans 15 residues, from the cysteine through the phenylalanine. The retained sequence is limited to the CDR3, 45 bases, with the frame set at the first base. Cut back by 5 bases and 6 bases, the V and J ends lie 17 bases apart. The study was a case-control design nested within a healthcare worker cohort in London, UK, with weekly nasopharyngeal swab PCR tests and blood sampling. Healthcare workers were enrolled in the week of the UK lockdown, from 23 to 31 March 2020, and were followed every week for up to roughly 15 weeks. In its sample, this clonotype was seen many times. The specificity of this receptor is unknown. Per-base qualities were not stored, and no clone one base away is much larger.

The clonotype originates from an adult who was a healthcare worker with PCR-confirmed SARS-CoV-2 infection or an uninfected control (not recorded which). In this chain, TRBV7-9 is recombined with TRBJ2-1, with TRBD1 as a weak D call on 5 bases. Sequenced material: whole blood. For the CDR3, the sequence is CASSPGSQIRNEQFF. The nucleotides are TGTGCCAGCAGCCCAGGGTCCCAGATTCGCAATGAGCAGTTCTTC.